This TCR beta chain was recovered during a study of CD8 T cells in Susac syndrome. With random hexamers, reverse transcription was performed on about 0.5 to 1 ug of RNA. An immunoSEQ multiplex PCR generated amplified TCR beta CDR3 products spanning 54 Vbeta and 13 Jbeta. MiXCR was run by TCRdb on the immunoSEQ multiplex PCR reads, yielding one entry per CDR3 protein. The sample gives 20,000 to 25,000 distinct CDR3 sequences, 85% to 95% of which show up once; 0.27% is in the top ten. CD8+ and CD4+ T cells circulating in blood were sequenced for TCR beta. Age- and sex-matched healthy donors served as the control group. This receptor was identified in a human donor in good health. Sequenced: CD8+ T cells from PBMCs.

CDR3 amino acids: CSVFFPWTAPNYGYTF. The CDR3 region has the DNA TGCAGCGTTTTTTTTCCTTGGACAGCCCCTAACTATGGCTACACCTTC. The chain is built from TRBV29-1 and TRBJ1-2; maybe TRBD1 (6 bases). The V gene lost 5 bases and the J gene lost 0 bases, with 19 bases spanning the gap. Germline CDR1 SQVTM, CDR2 ANQGSEA. This CDR3 has 16 amino acids.